The 12 T cell receptor beta chains reported below all come from one sample, sequenced in a study of multiple sclerosis patients with progressive multifocal leukoencephalopathy. Measured with immunoSEQ multiplex PCR; TCRdb has only the in-frame clones, and not every one. The sample has 25,000 to 35,000 clones, nearly 95% seen once. Documented time point: before natalizumab initiation. The sequencing input was PBMCs. These receptor sequences come from a man aged 30-40 years with multiple sclerosis.

This clone has only one observation. The chain couples TRBV6-5 to TRBJ2-7, with D possibly being TRBD1 (8 bases). Germline values: CDR1 MNHEY, CDR2 SVGAGI. V dropped 0 bases and J dropped 4 bases, with 13 bases sitting between them. CDR3 size: 15 residues. CDR3 nucleotides: TGTGCCAGCAGTTACTCGGAACAGGGGGGGTACGAGCAGTACTTC. Its translation: CASSYSEQGGYEQYF.

This chain links TRBV28 with TRBJ1-1; D gene ambiguous. From germline, CDR1 is MDHEN and CDR2 SYDVKM. The CDR3 loop spans 11 amino acids. The CDR3 DNA is TGTCAGGTCCACAAGAACACTGAAGCTTTCTTT. The encoded protein is CQVHKNTEAFF.

V and J are TRBV5-6 and TRBJ2-3; D is ambiguous. V lost 3 bases, J lost 4 bases, and 12 bases lay in between. CDR3 length: 14 amino acids. Germline-derived CDR1 and CDR2 are SGHDT and YYEEEE. The CDR3 here is CASSSITPPDTQYF. CDR3 nucleotide sequence: TGTGCCAGCAGCTCAATAACCCCCCCAGATACGCAGTATTTT.

This clone was counted a single time. The chain links TRBV5-1 to TRBJ2-3; 9 bases map to TRBD2. In germline, CDR1 is SGHRS, CDR2 YFSETQ. The CDR3 is made up of 16 amino acids. V shed 4 bases, J shed 5 bases, and the junction held 11 bases outside the gene matches. This CDR3 reads CASSTLAGEDGDTQYF. CDR3 bases: TGCGCCAGCAGCACCTTAGCGGGAGAGGATGGAGATACGCAGTATTTT.

This clone has more than one count but fewer than ten. At one boundary the junction diverges from the germline segment, which might be a read error. The rearrangement links TRBV7-9 to TRBJ1-1, with D hard to call. The germline gives CDR1 SEHNR, CDR2 FQNEAQ (reference sequence). CDR3 length equals 11 residues. CDR3 residues: CASNLSTEAFF. CDR3 DNA sequence: TGTGCCAGCAACTTATCCACTGAAGCTTTCTTT.

The V call is TRBV13, the J call TRBJ2-1, with 11 bases identical to TRBD2. CDR3 length: 14 amino acids. V gave up 8 bases and J gave up 5 bases; unmatched junction bases: 5. From germline, CDR1 is PRHDT and CDR2 FYEKMQ (reference sequence). CDR3 sequence: CASRRLAGNNEQFF. The CDR3 DNA is TGTGCCAGCCGGAGACTAGCGGGAAACAATGAGCAGTTCTTC.

The genes are TRBV6-5 and TRBJ1-1, with D tentatively TRBD1 (5 bases). V lost 2 bases, J lost 1 base, and 11 bases lay in between. Germline V gene data show CDR1 as MNHEY and CDR2 as SVGAGI. This CDR3 region has 15 residues. The CDR3 region has the DNA TGTGCCAGCAGTTACCCCGGGGCCCAGAACACTGAAGCTTTCTTT. It is translated as CASSYPGAQNTEAFF.

This clone was observed a single time. The chain employs TRBV6-5 and TRBJ2-3; either TRBD1 or TRBD2 may supply D (5 bases each). CDR3 length: 12 residues. CDR1 MNHEY and CDR2 SVGAGI come from the germline V gene. Trimming pared 6 bases from V and 3 bases from J, leaving 7 bases between. The CDR3 spells CASRGDTDTQYF. CDR3 bases: TGTGCCAGCAGGGGGGATACAGATACGCAGTATTTT.

The chain recombines TRBV25-1 with TRBJ2-1; D is uncertain. V was cut by 5 bases and J by 6 bases, with 5 bases left in between. Germline V gene sequence: CDR1 MGHDK, CDR2 SYGVNS. The CDR3 covers 11 residues. The CDR3 DNA reads as TGTGCCAGCAGTCTGGGCAATGAGCAGTTCTTC. This translates into CASSLGNEQFF.

This rearrangement joins TRBV9 to TRBJ1-4, with D unresolved. The V gene lost 0 bases and the J gene lost 5 bases, with 8 bases spanning the gap. Germline values: CDR1 SGDLS, CDR2 YYNGEE. The CDR3 is 14 residues long. This CDR3 reads CASSVGTLNEKLFF. As DNA, the CDR3 is TGTGCCAGCAGCGTAGGGACCCTGAATGAAAAACTGTTTTTT.

V is TRBV5-1 and J is TRBJ1-1, with a tentative D call TRBD1 (5 bases). Trimming removed 5 bases from V and 4 bases from J, with 18 bases in between. From germline, CDR1 is SGHRS and CDR2 YFSETQ. The CDR3 is 15 amino acids. In DNA, the CDR3 is TGCGCCAGCAGACCCGAGTTGGGACCGAGCACTGAAGCTTTCTTT. It is translated as CASRPELGPSTEAFF.

This clone appeared a single time. The chain uses TRBV7-2 and TRBJ1-4; D may be TRBD1 (5 bases). CDR1 and CDR2 (germline): SGHTA, FQGNSA. V gave up 2 bases and J gave up 8 bases, with 12 bases separating them. CDR3 length equals 14 residues. CDR3 sequence reads: CASSLQGPNEKLFF. CDR3 in DNA: TGTGCCAGCAGCTTACAGGGTCCGAACGAAAAACTGTTTTTT.